The rows below give T cell receptor beta chains drawn from one sample of a study of beta chain features in type 1 diabetes. The assay was immunoSEQ multiplex PCR, and TCRdb's table has in-frame clones only and misses some. The sample contains hundreds of thousands of clones, over 14% of which appear only once. The source material was naive CD4+ T cells from blood. The origin of the receptors is a man between 18 and 29 years old with type 1 diabetes. Each CDR3 is given without its conserved first and last residue.

>TRBV7-9|12|TRBJ1-2
ASSLASGGYGYT
>TRBV5-1|10|TRBJ1-1
ACRQGNTEAF
>TRBV27|13|TRBJ2-7
ASSPEPGGSYEQY
>TRBV29-1|12|TRBJ2-3
SVASGFSTDTQY
>TRBV28|12|TRBJ2-7
ASSPRDSKNEQY
>TRBV5-6|14|TRBJ2-1
ASSLLAGTPYNEQF
>TRBV29-1|10|TRBJ2-2
SFYRGAGELF
>TRBV7-2|11|TRBJ2-7
ASSRLSSYEQY
>TRBV23-1|15|TRBJ2-7
ASSQGPGQGSSYEQY
>TRBV28|10|TRBJ1-1
ASSLIHTEAF
>TRBV30|13|TRBJ2-3
AWTTGLYSTDTQY
>TRBV11-2|13|TRBJ2-3
ASSPIAGGTDTQY
>TRBV11-2|13|TRBJ2-1
ASSLVTGGRNEQF
>TRBV15|13|TRBJ2-5
ATSRDRDYQETQY
>TRBV5-1|12|TRBJ2-2
ASSLVGSGGELF
>TRBV11-2|14|TRBJ2-2
ASSYRTGGYTGELF
>TRBV7-2|12|TRBJ2-7
ASSLGTLTYEQY
>TRBV6-5|14|TRBJ2-7
ASSYTGARVGGEQY
>TRBV29-1|11|TRBJ2-3
SVRGIVTDTQY
>TRBV28|14|TRBJ2-7
ASSLGSGSLSYEQY
>TRBV7-6|12|TRBJ2-3
ASSFGGNADTQY
>TRBV7-9|9|TRBJ2-1
ASSPVNEQF
>TRBV5-4|11|TRBJ1-1
ASSLAPQSEAF
>TRBV30|15|TRBJ1-2
AWSKGTGGRINYGYT
>TRBV4-2|14|TRBJ1-4
ASSQDGPAPGEKLF
>TRBV18|14|TRBJ1-5
ASSPPKTGTVQPQH
>TRBV30|14|TRBJ1-5
AWSVRGRGGNQPQH
>TRBV11-2|10|TRBJ2-7
ASSPSAFEQY
>TRBV30|11|TRBJ2-7
AWQVGAGNEQY
>TRBV5-1|11|TRBJ2-1
ASSFGSSTEQF
>TRBV30|16|TRBJ2-1
AWSRGFAGARIDNEQF
>TRBV5-8|13|TRBJ2-7
ASSNHPKTGTEQY
>TRBV25-1|11|TRBJ2-7
ASGLAGSYEQY
>TRBV5-1|10|TRBJ1-2
ASSLSGDGYT
>TRBV18|14|TRBJ1-6
ASSKDRGGYNSPLH
>TRBV4-1|12|TRBJ2-5
ASSQGGREETQY
>TRBV11-2|13|TRBJ2-7
ASSSLAGGLLEQY
>TRBV9|14|TRBJ2-1
ASSVASLAGGHEQF
>TRBV25-1|14|TRBJ2-1
ASSDTSGRASDEQF
>TRBV10-2|12|TRBJ2-7
ASSVDRSSYEQY
>TRBV7-2|13|TRBJ2-7
ASRVHAGPSYEQY
>TRBV4-3|9|TRBJ1-1
ASSYHTEAF
>TRBV7-2|12|TRBJ2-1
ASSLGQHANEQF
>TRBV7-2|9|TRBJ2-1
ASSARGEQF
>TRBV5-1|13|TRBJ2-7
ASSSSGTGRYEQY
>TRBV28|11|TRBJ2-5
ASSFRAQETQY
>TRBV5-1|12|TRBJ2-3
ASSSIAGSDTQY
>TRBV4-3|13|TRBJ1-2
ASSQDARADYGYT
>TRBV30|12|TRBJ2-3
AWSVVLAKDTQY
>TRBV19|13|TRBJ2-7
ASSIRDRSAYEQY
>TRBV4-3|14|TRBJ2-7
ASSQEGPSGIYEQY